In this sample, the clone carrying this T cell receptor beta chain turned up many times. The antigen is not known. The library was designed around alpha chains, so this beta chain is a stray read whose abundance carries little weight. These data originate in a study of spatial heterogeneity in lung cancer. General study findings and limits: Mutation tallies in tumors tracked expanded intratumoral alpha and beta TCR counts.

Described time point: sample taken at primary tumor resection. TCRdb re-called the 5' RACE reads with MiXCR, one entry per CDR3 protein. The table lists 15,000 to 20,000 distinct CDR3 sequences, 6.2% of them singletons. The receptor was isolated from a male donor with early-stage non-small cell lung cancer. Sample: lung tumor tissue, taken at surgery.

Written as DNA, the CDR3 is TGCGCCAGCAGCTTCGAACTAGGACGGGAGACCCAGTACTTC. Protein product: CASSFELGRETQYF. This chain links TRBV5-1 with TRBJ2-5; maybe TRBD2 (5 bases). The CDR3 is made up of 14 amino acids. Germline V gene data show CDR1 as SGHRS and CDR2 as YFSETQ. Trimming removed 2 bases at V and 5 bases at J, with 13 bases between.